This T cell receptor beta chain was retrieved from a study of CD8 T cells in Susac syndrome. The CDR3 has 19 amino acids. Per the germline V gene, CDR1 is SGHAT and CDR2 is FQNNGV. The V and J ends lost 0 bases and 0 bases, in that order; junction bases with no gene match: 8. Reverse transcription of roughly 0.45 to 1 ug RNA used random hexamers. Coverage of TCR beta CDR3 amplification by immunoSEQ multiplex PCR extended to 54 Vbeta and 13 Jbeta. MiXCR, applied by TCRdb to the immunoSEQ multiplex PCR reads, yields one record per CDR3 protein. The sample shows about 300,000 distinct CDR3 sequences, 89% of them seen only once.

This chain uses TRBV11-2 with TRBJ2-4; the match to TRBD2 covers 10 bases. Sample: CD8+ T cells from PBMCs. The TCR sequence derives from a human donor with multiple sclerosis. CDR3 in amino acids: CASSLDGLAGVLAKNIQYF. CDR3 in DNA: TGTGCCAGCAGCTTAGACGGGCTAGCGGGGGTCCTAGCCAAAAACATTCAGTACTTC.